The 29 T cell receptor beta chains below all came from one sample that was sequenced in a study of T cell repertoires in cytomegalovirus infection. MiXCR, applied by TCRdb to the reads, yields one record per CDR3 protein. The table lists about 530,000 distinct CDR3 sequences, approximately 25% of them singletons, with 13% in the top ten. Sequencing input: PBMCs. Every receptor here comes from a human donor in good health (CMV status not recorded). Some clones in this sample may be carry-over from other donors' samples.

This clonotype was picked up many times. The V and J genes are TRBV7-2 and TRBJ2-7; 9 bases are shared with TRBD2. Looked up from germline, CDR1 is SGHTA and CDR2 is FQGNSA. This CDR3 comprises 14 residues. Germline trimming cut 7 bases from V and 1 base from J; bases unmatched to any gene: 5. The chain's CDR3 is CASMPSGTSYEQYF. The CDR3, as DNA: TGTGCCAGCATGCCTAGCGGGACTTCCTACGAGCAGTACTTC.

The rearrangement links TRBV5-8 to TRBJ2-5; D is perhaps TRBD1 (5 bases). The germline V gene encodes CDR1 SGHTS and CDR2 YDEGEE. V shed 0 bases and J shed 5 bases, with 11 bases lying between them. The CDR3 contains 14 residues. The DNA of the CDR3 is TGTGCCAGCAGCTTGGGCCGGCACAGGGAGACCCAGTACTTC. This encodes CASSLGRHRETQYF.

This clonotype occurred a few times. The chain links TRBV3-1 to TRBJ2-2; D remains unclear. The CDR3 is made up of 16 amino acids. V dropped 4 bases and J dropped 0 bases, with 12 bases sitting between them. Germline V lookup: CDR1 LGHDT, CDR2 YNNKEL (reference sequence). The DNA for the CDR3 is TGTGCCAGCAGCCCCCGCCGCCGAACGAACACCGGGGAGCTGTTTTTT. Translation: CASSPRRRTNTGELFF. The full variable domain, completed using reference TRBV3-1 and TRBJ2-2, is DTAVSQTPKYLVTQMGNDKSIKCEQNLGHDTMYWYKQDSKKFLKIMFSYNNKELIINETVPNRFSPKSPDKAHLNLHINSLELGDSAVYFCASSPRRRTNTGELFFGEGSRLTVL.

This sequence joins TRBV6-2 or TRBV6-3 and TRBJ2-7, with 13 bases that match TRBD2. Germline V gene lookup returns CDR1 MNHEY and CDR2 SVGEGT. This CDR3 has 15 residues. The junction had 7 bases not matched to a gene; V was cut back by 8 bases and J by 3 bases. The CDR3 is CASGTSGTNYYEQYV. The DNA of the CDR3 is TGTGCCAGCGGGACTAGCGGGACGAATTACTACGAGCAGTACGTC.

The rearrangement links TRBV29-1 to TRBJ2-6; D is uncertain. The CDR3 spans 14 residues. Trimming shortened V by 7 bases and J by 0 bases, and 10 bases separated the two germline ends. Per the germline V gene, CDR1 is SQVTM and CDR2 is ANQGSEA. The CDR3 loop is CSALVGSGANVLTF. CDR3 nucleotides: TGCAGCGCTCTCGTGGGCTCTGGGGCCAACGTCCTGACTTTC.

This clonotype was detected a few times. The chain links TRBV28 to TRBJ2-3, with 7 bases that match TRBD2. Looked up from germline, CDR1 is MDHEN and CDR2 is SYDVKM. This CDR3 contains 16 residues. J was trimmed by 4 bases and V by 4 bases; bases with no gene match: 11. In DNA, the CDR3 is TGTGCCAGCAGTTCCCCGGGGGTAGCGGGTTCAGATACGCAGTATTTT. Amino acid sequence: CASSSPGVAGSDTQYF.

This clonotype was detected many times. V and J are TRBV7-2 and TRBJ1-1; the match to TRBD1 covers 10 bases. V was clipped by 2 bases and J by 10 bases; unmatched bases: 22. In germline, CDR1 is SGHTA, CDR2 FQGNSA. The CDR3 is 19 residues long. CDR3 amino acids: CASSLWAVPGQGRGSGAFF. CDR3 in DNA: TGTGCCAGCAGCTTATGGGCTGTCCCGGGACAGGGGCGAGGGAGCGGAGCTTTCTTT.

V gene TRBV27 combines with J gene TRBJ1-1, with TRBD1 matching over 7 bases. Germline V gene data show CDR1 as MNHEY and CDR2 as SMNVEV (reference sequence). The CDR3 spans 15 residues. Trimming at V came to 0 bases and at J to 3 bases, leaving 4 bases not matched to a gene. The CDR3 bases are TGTGCCAGCAGTTTATCATTCACAGGGGACACTGAAGCTTTCTTT. Amino acids: CASSLSFTGDTEAFF.

The CDR3 DNA reads TGTGCCAGCAGCCCGAATGAGGGACAGGGGGCGGATGGCTACACCTTC. Translating it yields CASSPNEGQGADGYTF. V usage is TRBV7-8 and J usage is TRBJ1-2, with TRBD1 identical over 12 bases. Losses at the gene ends were 5 bases for V and 6 bases for J; bases not matched to a gene: 10. This CDR3 has 16 residues. CDR1 and CDR2 from the germline V gene are SGHVS and FQNEAQ.

V usage is TRBV27 and J usage is TRBJ2-1; TRBD2 matches at 10 bases. The CDR3 runs 14 residues. CDR1 and CDR2 from the germline V gene are MNHEY and SMNVEV (reference sequence). J gave up 5 bases and V 5 bases, and 3 bases lay outside the gene matches. For the CDR3, the DNA is TGTGCCAGCAGTATGGGACTAGCGCACAATGAGCAGTTCTTC. It translates to CASSMGLAHNEQFF.

This clonotype was detected a few times. This sequence joins TRBV12-3 or TRBV12-4 and TRBJ2-1; D uncertain. The CDR3 totals 15 residues. The germline V and J ends were trimmed by 8 bases and 4 bases, with 18 bases remaining between them. CDR3 amino acids: CASCSTETIYNEQFF. CDR3 DNA sequence: TGTGCCAGCTGTTCTACAGAAACGATTTACAATGAGCAGTTCTTC.

This clonotype was detected a few times. The V gene is TRBV6-1, the J gene TRBJ2-7, with a possible D match to TRBD1 (6 bases). V was pared by 5 bases and J by 5 bases, with 10 bases between. CDR3 size: 12 residues. Looked up from germline, CDR1 is MNHNS and CDR2 is SASEGT. DNA of the CDR3: TGTGCCAGCAGTCAGGGGCGTAACGAGCAGTACGTC. Residues: CASSQGRNEQYV.

This clonotype was observed many times. The chain joins TRBV7-8 to TRBJ2-5; D unclear. V gave up 4 bases and J gave up 5 bases, with 5 bases separating them. Germline V gene data show CDR1 as SGHVS and CDR2 as FQNEAQ. The CDR3 runs 11 residues. The CDR3 DNA is TGTGCCAGCAGCTCGCATGAGACCCAGTACTTC. Translated, it gives CASSSHETQYF. Drawing the rest from reference TRBV7-8 and TRBJ2-5, the complete variable domain is GAGVSQSPRYKVAKRGQDVALRCDPISGHVSLFWYQQALGQGPEFLTYFQNEAQLDKSGLPSDRFFAERPEGSVSTLKIQRTQQEDSAVYLCASSSHETQYFGPGTRLLVL.

The genes are TRBV2 and TRBJ1-2; D is undetermined. There are 13 residues in the CDR3. CDR1 and CDR2 (germline): SNHLY, FYNNEI. Trimming took 2 bases from V and 6 from J, leaving 10 bases between them. CDR3 loop: CASSESGNDGYTF. CDR3 nucleotides: TGTGCCAGCAGTGAATCGGGGAACGATGGCTACACCTTC. The entire variable domain, with the rest obtained from reference TRBV2 and TRBJ1-2, is as follows: EPEVTQTPSHQVTQMGQEVILRCVPISNHLYFYWYRQILGQKVEFLVSFYNNEISEKSEIFDDQFSVERPDGSNFTLKIRSTKLEDSAMYFCASSESGNDGYTFGSGTRLTVV.

The table lists this clonotype with many counts. The rearrangement joins TRBV7-2 to TRBJ2-5; 11 positions agree with TRBD2. Germline V gives CDR1 SGHTA, CDR2 FQGNSA. Trimming at V came to 1 base and at J to 5 bases, leaving 6 bases not matched to a gene. This CDR3 is built from 16 residues. The CDR3 DNA follows: TGTGCCAGCAGCTTAGAACTAGCGGGAGATGGGGAGACCCAGTACTTC. Encoded protein: CASSLELAGDGETQYF.

This chain connects TRBV11-2 to TRBJ1-2; D gene uncertain. Trimming shortened V by 7 bases and J by 6 bases, and 15 bases separated the two germline ends. The CDR3 totals 13 residues. In germline, CDR1 is SGHAT, CDR2 FQNNGV. CDR3 sequence reads: CASTPRRVDGYTF. CDR3 DNA sequence: TGTGCCAGCACCCCCCGGCGGGTTGATGGCTACACCTTC. Filled out from reference TRBV11-2 and TRBJ1-2, the complete variable domain reads EAGVAQSPRYKIIEKRQSVAFWCNPISGHATLYWYQQILGQGPKLLIQFQNNGVVDDSQLPKDRFSAERLKGVDSTLKIQPAKLEDSAVYLCASTPRRVDGYTFGSGTRLTVV.

This clonotype was seen only a few times. V is TRBV12-5 and J is TRBJ2-6; maybe TRBD1 (6 bases). Germline V gives CDR1 LGHNT, CDR2 FRNRAP. The CDR3 has 15 residues. The V and J ends lost 4 bases and 1 base respectively, with 8 bases between them. The CDR3 nucleotides are TGTGCTAGTGGTTGGGGACATTCTGGGGCCAACGTCCTGACTTTC. Its translation is CASGWGHSGANVLTF.

This clonotype was recorded at least ten times. This sequence joins TRBV7-2 and TRBJ1-5; D call uncertain. Germline CDR1 reads SGHTA; CDR2 reads FQGNSA. V dropped 5 bases and J dropped 0 bases, with 5 bases sitting between them. The CDR3 is 13 amino acids. Here the CDR3 DNA reads TGTGCCAGCAGCCCCTCTAGCAATCAGCCCCAGCATTTT. Translation gives CASSPSSNQPQHF.

The chain is built from TRBV19 and TRBJ2-1; TRBD1 agrees at 7 bases. Germline assignment: CDR1 LNHDA and CDR2 SQIVND (reference sequence). The CDR3 has 13 residues. V shed 7 bases and J 8 bases; nucleotides not matched to a gene: 8. CDR3 nucleotides: TGTGCCAGTACCACGACAGGGATCGATGAGCAGTTCTTC. This translates into CASTTTGIDEQFF.

This clonotype was recorded at least ten times. The chain employs TRBV7-2 and TRBJ1-4; D not resolved. The CDR3 spans 13 residues. CDR1 SGHTA and CDR2 FQGNSA come from the germline V gene. Trimming pared 1 base from V and 8 bases from J, leaving 8 bases between. The CDR3 is CASSLVVREKLFF. For the CDR3, the DNA is TGTGCCAGCAGCTTAGTTGTGAGGGAAAAACTGTTTTTT.

This clonotype was found a few times. The chain joins TRBV7-8 to TRBJ2-7, with D perhaps assigned TRBD1 or TRBD2 (5 bases each). The CDR3 has 15 amino acids. V was pared by 5 bases and J by 3 bases, with 17 bases between. Germline CDR1 SGHVS, CDR2 FQNEAQ. This CDR3 is CASSAKGRGYYEQYF. CDR3 bases: TGTGCCAGCAGCGCCAAGGGACGGGGATACTACGAGCAGTACTTC. Combining the CDR3 with reference TRBV7-8 and TRBJ2-7 gives the whole variable domain GAGVSQSPRYKVAKRGQDVALRCDPISGHVSLFWYQQALGQGPEFLTYFQNEAQLDKSGLPSDRFFAERPEGSVSTLKIQRTQQEDSAVYLCASSAKGRGYYEQYFGPGTRLTVT.

This clonotype came up many times. The rearrangement links TRBV5-5 to TRBJ2-2; 8 nucleotides align to TRBD2. The CDR3 is 16 amino acids. Germline V gene sequence: CDR1 SGHKS, CDR2 YYEKEE (reference sequence). V lost 4 bases to trimming and J lost 2 bases; unmatched junction nucleotides: 7. CDR3 protein: CASSQGLAGNTGELFF. CDR3 in DNA: TGTGCCAGCAGCCAAGGACTAGCAGGCAACACCGGGGAGCTGTTTTTT. Full variable domain (rest looked up from reference TRBV5-5 and TRBJ2-2): DAGVTQSPTHLIKTRGQQVTLRCSPISGHKSVSWYQQVLGQGPQFIFQYYEKEERGRGNFPDRFSARQFPNYSSELNVNALLLGDSALYLCASSQGLAGNTGELFFGEGSRLTVL.

The chain links TRBV20-1 to TRBJ1-2; maybe TRBD1 (5 bases). Trimming removed 6 bases at V and 3 bases at J, with 11 bases between. The germline CDR1 and CDR2 sequences are DFQATT and SNEGSKA (reference sequence). This CDR3 is built from 12 residues. The CDR3 DNA sequence: TGCAGTGCAACCGGGACGGACTATGGCTACACCTTC. Protein sequence: CSATGTDYGYTF.

Many counts were recorded for this clonotype. The chain joins TRBV7-2 to TRBJ2-7; TRBD2 matches 10 bases. The V gene's germline CDR1 is SGHTA and CDR2 FQGNSA. J gave up 2 bases and V 2 bases, and 0 bases lay outside the gene matches. The length of the CDR3 is 14 residues. The CDR3 region is CASSLLAGAYEQYF. The CDR3 DNA sequence: TGTGCCAGCAGCTTACTAGCGGGGGCCTACGAGCAGTACTTC.

This clonotype was observed at least ten times. V is TRBV7-8 and J is TRBJ2-5; no clear D. Trimming removed 5 bases from V and 1 base from J, with 14 bases in between. There are 15 residues in the CDR3. Looked up from germline, CDR1 is SGHVS and CDR2 is FQNEAQ. This CDR3 reads CASSPRFGVQETQYF. CDR3 in DNA: TGTGCCAGCAGCCCCCGATTTGGGGTCCAAGAGACCCAGTACTTC.

This chain connects TRBV6-5 to TRBJ2-7, with 13 nucleotides matching TRBD2. Germline values: CDR1 MNHEY, CDR2 SVGAGI. Trimming at V came to 6 bases and at J to 4 bases, leaving 9 bases not matched to a gene. The CDR3 is made up of 16 amino acids. The CDR3 region has the DNA TGTGCCAGCAGACCCGGACTAGCGGGAGCTTCGTACGAGCAGTACGTC. It codes for CASRPGLAGASYEQYV.

Of note for this clonotype: Relative to the germline gene, one junction end is altered; a read error may explain this. The chain employs TRBV5-4 and TRBJ1-1; D possibly corresponds to TRBD1 (6 bases). The CDR3 spans 15 residues. CDR1 and CDR2 (germline): SGHNT, YYREEE (reference sequence). In DNA, the CDR3 is TGTGCCAACAGCGGGGGCACCGGGATCTACACTGAAGCTTTCTTT. Protein product: CANSGGTGIYTEAFF.

Only a few counts were recorded for this clonotype. The V and J genes are TRBV5-5 and TRBJ2-3; 14 bases are a match to TRBD2. CDR1 is SGHKS, CDR2 YYEKEE, per germline (reference sequence). This CDR3 comprises 22 residues. Trimming at V came to 0 bases and at J to 3 bases, leaving 18 bases not matched to a gene. In DNA, the CDR3 is TGTGCCAGCAGCTTGGTGATCAGGGGGGCCGGGACTAGCGGGAGCGGTACAGATACGCAGTATTTT. Its protein is CASSLVIRGAGTSGSGTDTQYF.

The table lists this clonotype with a few counts. This chain connects TRBV7-8 to TRBJ2-5, with 8 bases that match TRBD2. Trimming took 5 bases from V and 2 from J; bases not matched to a gene: 10. Germline CDR1 and CDR2: SGHVS and FQNEAQ. The CDR3 has 16 amino acids. This chain's CDR3 is CASSHQTSAKQETQYF. CDR3 in DNA: TGTGCCAGCAGCCATCAGACTAGCGCAAAACAAGAGACCCAGTACTTC.